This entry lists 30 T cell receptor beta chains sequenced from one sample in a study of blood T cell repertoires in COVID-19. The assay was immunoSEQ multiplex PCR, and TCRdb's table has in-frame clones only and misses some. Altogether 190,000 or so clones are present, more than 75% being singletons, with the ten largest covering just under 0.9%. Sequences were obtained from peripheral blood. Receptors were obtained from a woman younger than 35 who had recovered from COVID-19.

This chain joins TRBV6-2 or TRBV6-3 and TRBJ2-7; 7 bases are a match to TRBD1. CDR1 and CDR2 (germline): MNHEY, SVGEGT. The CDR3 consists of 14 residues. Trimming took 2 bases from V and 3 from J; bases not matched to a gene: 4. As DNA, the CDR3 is TGTGCCAGCAGTTACGGACGGACAGGCTACGAGCAGTACTTC. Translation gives CASSYGRTGYEQYF.

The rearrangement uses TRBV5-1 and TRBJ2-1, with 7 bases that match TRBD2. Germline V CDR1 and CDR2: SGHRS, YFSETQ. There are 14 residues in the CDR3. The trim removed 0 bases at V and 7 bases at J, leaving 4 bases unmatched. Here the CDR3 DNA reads TGCGCCAGCAGCTTGGCGGGGGGAAGGAATGAGCAGTTCTTC. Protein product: CASSLAGGRNEQFF.

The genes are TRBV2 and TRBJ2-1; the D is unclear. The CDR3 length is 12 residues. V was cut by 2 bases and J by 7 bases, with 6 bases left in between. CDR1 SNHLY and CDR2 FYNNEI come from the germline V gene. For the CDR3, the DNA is TGTGCCAGCAGTGAAAGGAGAAATGAGCAGTTCTTC. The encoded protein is CASSERRNEQFF.

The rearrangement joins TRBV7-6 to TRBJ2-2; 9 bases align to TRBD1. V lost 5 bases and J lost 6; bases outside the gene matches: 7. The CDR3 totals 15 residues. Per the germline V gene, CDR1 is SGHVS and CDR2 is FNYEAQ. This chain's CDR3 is CASSPTGGFAGELFF. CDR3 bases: TGTGCCAGCAGCCCGACAGGGGGATTCGCCGGGGAGCTGTTTTTT.

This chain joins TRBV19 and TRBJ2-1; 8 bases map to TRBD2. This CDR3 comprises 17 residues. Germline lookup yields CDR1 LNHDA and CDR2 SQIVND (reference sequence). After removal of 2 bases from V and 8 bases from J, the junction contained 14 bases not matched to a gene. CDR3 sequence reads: CASSINSGSGSVDEQFF. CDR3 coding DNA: TGTGCCAGTAGTATAAACAGCGGGAGCGGGAGTGTAGATGAGCAGTTCTTC.

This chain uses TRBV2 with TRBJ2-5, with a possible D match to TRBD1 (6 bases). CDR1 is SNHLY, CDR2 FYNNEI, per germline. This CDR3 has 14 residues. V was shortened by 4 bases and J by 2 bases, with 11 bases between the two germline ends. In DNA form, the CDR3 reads TGTGCCAGCAGTGGACGGGACATTCAAGAGACCCAGTACTTC. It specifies CASSGRDIQETQYF.

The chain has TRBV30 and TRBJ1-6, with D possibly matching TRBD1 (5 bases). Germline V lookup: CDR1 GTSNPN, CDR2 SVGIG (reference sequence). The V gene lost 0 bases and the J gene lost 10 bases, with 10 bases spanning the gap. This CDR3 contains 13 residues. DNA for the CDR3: TGTGCCTGGAGTGTATCCAGGGAATCACCCCTCCACTTT. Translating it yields CAWSVSRESPLHF.

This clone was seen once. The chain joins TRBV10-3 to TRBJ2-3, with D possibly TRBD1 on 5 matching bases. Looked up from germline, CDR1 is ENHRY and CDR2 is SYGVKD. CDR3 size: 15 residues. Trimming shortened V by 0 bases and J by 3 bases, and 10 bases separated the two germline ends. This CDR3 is CAISESGARTDTQYF. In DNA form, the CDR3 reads TGTGCCATCAGTGAGTCTGGGGCGAGGACAGATACGCAGTATTTT.

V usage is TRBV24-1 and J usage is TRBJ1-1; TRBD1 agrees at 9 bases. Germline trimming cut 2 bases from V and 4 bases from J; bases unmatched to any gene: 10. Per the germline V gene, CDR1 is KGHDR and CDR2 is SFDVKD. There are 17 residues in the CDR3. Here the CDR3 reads CATSDSGTGWGVTEAFF. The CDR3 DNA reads TGTGCCACCAGTGATTCCGGGACAGGGTGGGGGGTCACTGAAGCTTTCTTT.

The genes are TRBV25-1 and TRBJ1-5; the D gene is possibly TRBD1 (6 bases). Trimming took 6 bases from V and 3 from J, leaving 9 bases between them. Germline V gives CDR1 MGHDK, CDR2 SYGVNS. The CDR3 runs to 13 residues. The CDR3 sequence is CASSDRNNQPQHF. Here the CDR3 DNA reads TGTGCCAGCAGCGACAGGAACAATCAGCCCCAGCATTTT.

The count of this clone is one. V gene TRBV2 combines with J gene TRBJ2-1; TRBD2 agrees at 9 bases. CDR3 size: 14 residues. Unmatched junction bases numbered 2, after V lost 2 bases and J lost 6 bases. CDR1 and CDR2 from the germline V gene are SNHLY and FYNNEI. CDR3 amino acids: CASSEIAGVNEQFF. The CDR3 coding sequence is TGTGCCAGCAGTGAAATAGCGGGAGTCAATGAGCAGTTCTTC.

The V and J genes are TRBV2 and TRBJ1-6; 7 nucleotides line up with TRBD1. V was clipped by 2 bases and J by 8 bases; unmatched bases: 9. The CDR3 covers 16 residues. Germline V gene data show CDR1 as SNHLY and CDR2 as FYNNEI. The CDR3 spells CASSERSGGPYSPLHF. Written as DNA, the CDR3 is TGTGCCAGCAGTGAACGGTCAGGGGGTCCCTATTCACCCCTCCACTTT.

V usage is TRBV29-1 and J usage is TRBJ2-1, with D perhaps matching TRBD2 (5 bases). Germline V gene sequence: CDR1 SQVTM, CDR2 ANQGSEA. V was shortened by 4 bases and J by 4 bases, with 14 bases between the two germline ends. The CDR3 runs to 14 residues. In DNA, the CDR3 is TGCAGCGTTGCAAGGCTAGCAGAATACAATGAGCAGTTCTTC. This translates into CSVARLAEYNEQFF.

CDR3 DNA sequence: TGTGCCAGTAGTCAACGGACAGGGGGACCGAACACTGAAGCTTTCTTT. This translates into CASSQRTGGPNTEAFF. J is TRBJ1-1 and V is TRBV19; 10 nucleotides match TRBD1. The CDR3 covers 16 residues. CDR1 is LNHDA and CDR2 is SQIVND in the germline V gene (reference sequence). V lost 5 bases, J lost 1 base, and 7 bases stayed unmatched.

This CDR3 is CASSAVTSGTDTQYF. CDR3 nucleotide sequence: TGTGCCAGCAGTGCCGTGACTAGCGGGACAGATACGCAGTATTTT. V is TRBV6-4 and J is TRBJ2-3, with 10 bases lining up with TRBD2. Germline trimming cut 4 bases from V and 3 bases from J; bases unmatched to any gene: 4. This CDR3 is built from 15 residues. The germline gives CDR1 MRHNA, CDR2 SNTAGT.

In DNA, the CDR3 is TGCGCCAGCAGCCAACTCAACCGACAGGCTAACTATGGCTACACCTTC. It codes for CASSQLNRQANYGYTF. This chain connects TRBV4-3 to TRBJ1-2; perhaps TRBD1 as D (6 bases). This CDR3 spans 16 amino acids. Trimming pared 2 bases from V and 0 bases from J, leaving 13 bases between. Germline lookup yields CDR1 LGHNA and CDR2 YSLEER.

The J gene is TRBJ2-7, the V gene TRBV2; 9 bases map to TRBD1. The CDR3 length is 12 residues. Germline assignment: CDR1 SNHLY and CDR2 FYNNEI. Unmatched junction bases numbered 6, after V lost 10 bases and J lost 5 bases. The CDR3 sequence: CATRQGGDEQYV. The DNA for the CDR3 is TGTGCCACCAGACAGGGGGGCGACGAGCAGTACGTC.

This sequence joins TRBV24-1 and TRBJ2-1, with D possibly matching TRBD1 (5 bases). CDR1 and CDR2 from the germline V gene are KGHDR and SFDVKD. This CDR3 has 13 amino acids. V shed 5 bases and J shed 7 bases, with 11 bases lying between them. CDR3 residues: CATSGRQKNEQFF. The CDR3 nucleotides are TGTGCCACCAGTGGAAGACAGAAAAATGAGCAGTTCTTC.

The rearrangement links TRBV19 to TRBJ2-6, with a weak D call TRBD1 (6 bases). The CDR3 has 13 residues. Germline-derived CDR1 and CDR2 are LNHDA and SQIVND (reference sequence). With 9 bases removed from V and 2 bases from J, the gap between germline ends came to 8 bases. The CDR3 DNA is TGTGCCAGCCGGACAGCTGGGGCCAACGTCCTGACTTTC. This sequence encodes CASRTAGANVLTF. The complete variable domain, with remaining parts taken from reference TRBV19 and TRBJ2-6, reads DGGITQSPKYLFRKEGQNVTLSCEQNLNHDAMYWYRQDPGQGLRLIYYSQIVNDFQKGDIAEGYSVSREKKESFPLTVTSAQKNPTAFYLCASRTAGANVLTFGAGSRLTVL.

CDR3 in amino acids: CATRGQGNQPQHF. The DNA for the CDR3 is TGTGCCACCAGGGGACAGGGCAATCAGCCCCAGCATTTT. The chain recombines TRBV24-1 with TRBJ1-5, with 8 positions matching TRBD1. The J segment lost 2 bases and the V segment lost 7 bases, leaving 0 bases of the junction unmatched. Germline lookup yields CDR1 KGHDR and CDR2 SFDVKD. The CDR3 extends over 13 amino acids.

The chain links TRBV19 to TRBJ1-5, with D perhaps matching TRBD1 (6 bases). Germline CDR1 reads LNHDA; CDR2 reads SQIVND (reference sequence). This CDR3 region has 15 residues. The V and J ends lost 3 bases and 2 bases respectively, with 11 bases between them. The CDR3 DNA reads TGTGCCAGTAGTATGACAGGCTCAGGCAATCAGCCCCAGCATTTT. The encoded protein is CASSMTGSGNQPQHF.

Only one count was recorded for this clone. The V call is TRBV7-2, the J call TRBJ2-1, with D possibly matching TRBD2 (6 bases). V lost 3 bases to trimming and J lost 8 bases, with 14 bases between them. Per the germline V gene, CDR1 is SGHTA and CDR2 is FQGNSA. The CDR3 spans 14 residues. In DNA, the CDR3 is TGTGCCAGCAGCTTCGGCCCCGGGAGAGATGAGCAGTTCTTC. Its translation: CASSFGPGRDEQFF.

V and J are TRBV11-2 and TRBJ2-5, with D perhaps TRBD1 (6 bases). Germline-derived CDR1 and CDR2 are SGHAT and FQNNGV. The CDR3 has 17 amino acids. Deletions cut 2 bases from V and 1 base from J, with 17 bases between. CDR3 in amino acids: CASSLRPPATGQETQYF. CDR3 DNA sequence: TGTGCCAGCAGCTTACGGCCGCCCGCGACAGGCCAAGAGACCCAGTACTTC. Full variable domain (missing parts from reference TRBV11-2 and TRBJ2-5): EAGVAQSPRYKIIEKRQSVAFWCNPISGHATLYWYQQILGQGPKLLIQFQNNGVVDDSQLPKDRFSAERLKGVDSTLKIQPAKLEDSAVYLCASSLRPPATGQETQYFGPGTRLLVL.

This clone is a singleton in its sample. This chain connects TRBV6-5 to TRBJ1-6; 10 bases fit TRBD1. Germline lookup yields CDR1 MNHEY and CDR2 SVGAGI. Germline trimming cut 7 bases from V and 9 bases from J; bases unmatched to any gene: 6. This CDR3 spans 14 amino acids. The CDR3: CASTRDRGLSPLHF. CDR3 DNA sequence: TGTGCCAGCACCCGGGACAGGGGCCTTTCACCCCTCCACTTT.

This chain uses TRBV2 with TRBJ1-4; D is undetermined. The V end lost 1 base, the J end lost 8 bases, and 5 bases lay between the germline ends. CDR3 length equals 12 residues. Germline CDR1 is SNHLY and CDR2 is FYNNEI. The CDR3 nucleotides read TGTGCCAGCAGTGAAGTGAGGGAAAAACTGTTTTTT. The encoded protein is CASSEVREKLFF.

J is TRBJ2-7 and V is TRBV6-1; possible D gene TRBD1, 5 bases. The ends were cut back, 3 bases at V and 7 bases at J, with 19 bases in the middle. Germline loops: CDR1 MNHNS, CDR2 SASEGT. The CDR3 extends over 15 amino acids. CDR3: CASSEGAGPSLEQYF. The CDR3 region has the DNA TGTGCCAGCAGTGAGGGCGCAGGGCCCTCCCTAGAGCAGTACTTC.

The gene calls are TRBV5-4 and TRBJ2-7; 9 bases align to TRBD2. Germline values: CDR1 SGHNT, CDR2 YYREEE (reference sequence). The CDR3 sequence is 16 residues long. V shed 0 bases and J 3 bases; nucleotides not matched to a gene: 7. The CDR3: CASSLVRAGGRYEQYF. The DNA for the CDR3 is TGTGCCAGCAGCTTGGTTCGCGCGGGGGGGCGCTACGAGCAGTACTTC.

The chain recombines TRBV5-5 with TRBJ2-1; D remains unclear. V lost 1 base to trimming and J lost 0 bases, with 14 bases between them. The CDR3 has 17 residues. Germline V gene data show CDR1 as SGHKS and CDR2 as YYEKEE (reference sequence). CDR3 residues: CASSLSQAISSYNEQFF. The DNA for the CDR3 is TGTGCCAGCAGCTTGAGTCAGGCAATAAGCTCCTACAATGAGCAGTTCTTC.

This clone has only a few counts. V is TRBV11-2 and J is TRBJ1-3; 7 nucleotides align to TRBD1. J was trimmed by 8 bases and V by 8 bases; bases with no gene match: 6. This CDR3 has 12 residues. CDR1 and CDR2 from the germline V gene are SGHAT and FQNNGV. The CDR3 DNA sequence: TGTGCCAGCTCTGACAGGGCGGACACCATATATTTT. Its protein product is CASSDRADTIYF.

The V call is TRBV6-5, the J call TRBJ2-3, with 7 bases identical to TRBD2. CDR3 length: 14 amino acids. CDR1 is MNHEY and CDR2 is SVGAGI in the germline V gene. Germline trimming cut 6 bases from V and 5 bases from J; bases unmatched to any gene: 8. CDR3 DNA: TGTGCCAGCAGGTACGCGGGAGTGAGAGATACGCAGTATTTT. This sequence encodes CASRYAGVRDTQYF.